The clone carrying this TCR beta chain was recorded a few times. This sample is part of a study of identical twins. J gave up 6 bases and V 7 bases, and 10 bases lay outside the gene matches. The CDR3 is 15 residues long. Germline lookup yields CDR1 SNHLY and CDR2 FYNNEI. TCRdb used MiXCR to reprocess the 5' RACE reads, holding one entry per CDR3 protein. The sample has 500,000 to 650,000 distinct CDR3 sequences, roughly 7.2% seen once. This sample was shared with a second study, whose subject was yellow fever vaccine responses in identical twins.

The source of this sequence is a woman between 18 and 29 years old in good health. Material for sequencing was PBMCs. The chain has TRBV2 and TRBJ2-7; 12 bases agree with TRBD2. The DNA of the CDR3 is TGTGCCAGCAATCCTAGCGGGAGGGCCAACTTCGAGCAGTACTTC. This translates into CASNPSGRANFEQYF.